These T cell receptor beta chains were read from a single sample in a study of OX40 agonist ivuxolimab in advanced cancers. Sequenced by immunoSEQ multiplex PCR; TCRdb stores in-frame clones only, minus some. Among fewer than 75,000 clones listed, 87% were seen once. The source material was CD4+ or CD8+ T cells sorted from blood, sampled in a trial of the OX40 agonist ivuxolimab. These receptors originate from an adult with an advanced solid tumor such as melanoma, head and neck, liver or kidney cancer. CDR3s include the opening cysteine and the closing phenylalanine or tryptophan. D genes are given only for firm matches.

v_call: TRBV25-1
d_call: .
cdr3_length: 13
j_call: TRBJ2-3
cdr3_nt: TGTGCCAGCAGTGACCCTGGGAGGGATACGCAGTATTTT
cdr3_aa: CASSDPGRDTQYF

v_call: TRBV6-1
d_call: TRBD2
cdr3_length: 18
j_call: TRBJ2-7
cdr3_nt: TGTGCCAGCAGTGAAGCGCGCCTAGCGGTAATACCCACCTACGAGCAGTACTTC
cdr3_aa: CASSEARLAVIPTYEQYF

v_call: TRBV19
d_call: TRBD1
cdr3_length: 15
j_call: TRBJ2-7
cdr3_nt: TGTGCCAGTAGTCCTTTGGTGGGACAGGGGGGCGAGCAGTACTTC
cdr3_aa: CASSPLVGQGGEQYF

v_call: TRBV15
d_call: TRBD2
cdr3_length: 17
j_call: TRBJ2-3
cdr3_nt: TGTGCCACCAGCACTCTAAAGACTAGCGGGAGTATAGATACGCAGTATTTT
cdr3_aa: CATSTLKTSGSIDTQYF

v_call: TRBV10-2
d_call: TRBD1
cdr3_length: 12
j_call: TRBJ2-7
cdr3_nt: TGCGCCAGTGGGACAGGGGACTACGAGCAGTACTTC
cdr3_aa: CASGTGDYEQYF

v_call: TRBV7-9
d_call: TRBD2
cdr3_length: 16
j_call: TRBJ2-7
cdr3_nt: TGTGCCAGCAGCTTAGCGCGGGCTAGCGGGTACTACGAGCAGTACTTC
cdr3_aa: CASSLARASGYYEQYF

v_call: TRBV7-8
d_call: .
cdr3_length: 15
j_call: TRBJ2-2
cdr3_nt: TGTGCCGGTCATAGGGGGGATGTGAACACCGGGGAGCTGTTTTTT
cdr3_aa: CAGHRGDVNTGELFF

v_call: TRBV7-3
d_call: .
cdr3_length: 15
j_call: TRBJ1-2
cdr3_nt: TGTGCCAGCAGGGCCCTCCGGGGAAGGTCGGAAGGCTACACCTTC
cdr3_aa: CASRALRGRSEGYTF

v_call: TRBV4-1
d_call: .
cdr3_length: 14
j_call: TRBJ2-2
cdr3_nt: TGCGCCAGCAGCCAAGATGTGGTCACCGGGGAGCTGTTTTTT
cdr3_aa: CASSQDVVTGELFF

v_call: TRBV9
d_call: .
cdr3_length: 19
j_call: TRBJ2-3
cdr3_nt: TGTGCCAGCAGCGTAGATCCCCGGGGGACAGCTCCTAGCACAGATACGCAGTATTTT
cdr3_aa: CASSVDPRGTAPSTDTQYF

v_call: TRBV25-1
d_call: .
cdr3_length: 11
j_call: TRBJ1-1
cdr3_nt: TGTGCCAGCAGTGAATATAAGGAAGCTTTCTTT
cdr3_aa: CASSEYKEAFF

v_call: TRBV11-1
d_call: .
cdr3_length: 15
j_call: TRBJ2-5
cdr3_nt: TGTGCCAGCAGCTCTTCAGGGGCCGTACGGGAGACCCAGTACTTC
cdr3_aa: CASSSSGAVRETQYF

v_call: TRBV7-8
d_call: TRBD2
cdr3_length: 13
j_call: TRBJ2-1
cdr3_nt: TGTGCCAGCAGCAGACTAGCGGGCCCCCGGCAGTTCTTC
cdr3_aa: CASSRLAGPRQFF

v_call: TRBV11-2
d_call: TRBD1
cdr3_length: 15
j_call: TRBJ2-6
cdr3_nt: TGTGCCAGCAGCCTTACAGGGGATGGGGCCAACGTCCTGACTTTC
cdr3_aa: CASSLTGDGANVLTF

v_call: TRBV28
d_call: TRBD2
cdr3_length: 14
j_call: TRBJ2-3
cdr3_nt: TGTGCCACACTACTAGCGGGAGCCACAGATACGCAGTATTTT
cdr3_aa: CATLLAGATDTQYF